Following are 18 T cell receptor beta chains from one sample sequenced in a study of blood T cell repertoires in COVID-19. Assay: immunoSEQ multiplex PCR; the TCRdb copy retains only in-frame clones and omits some. The sample carries 200,000 to 250,000 clones, 84% recorded once. The sequencing input was peripheral blood. These receptors all come from a woman in her 50s with active or convalescent COVID-19.

The J gene is TRBJ2-1, the V gene TRBV11-2; D is possibly TRBD1 (6 bases). Germline CDR1 is SGHAT and CDR2 is FQNNGV. The CDR3 has 14 amino acids. V gave up 3 bases and J gave up 2 bases, with 8 bases separating them. The CDR3 loop is CASSFRGAYNEQFF. The DNA for the CDR3 is TGTGCCAGCAGCTTCAGGGGAGCCTACAATGAGCAGTTCTTC.

In its sample, this clone was seen a few times. The V gene is TRBV2, the J gene TRBJ1-2, with 11 nucleotides matching TRBD1. With V trimmed by 4 bases and J by 0 bases, 10 bases remained unmatched. The CDR3 has 18 residues. The germline CDR1 and CDR2 sequences are SNHLY and FYNNEI. The chain's CDR3 is CASSGRGQGASPNYGYTF. CDR3 sequence (DNA): TGTGCCAGCAGTGGGCGAGGACAGGGGGCTTCTCCTAACTATGGCTACACCTTC.

This clone appeared once. This chain joins TRBV2 and TRBJ1-4; D may be TRBD1 (6 bases). Trimming shortened V by 10 bases and J by 8 bases, and 11 bases separated the two germline ends. This CDR3 region has 11 residues. Germline V CDR1 and CDR2: SNHLY, FYNNEI. This CDR3 is CATTQGEKLFF. CDR3 nucleotide sequence: TGTGCCACCACACAGGGAGAAAAACTGTTTTTT.

The rearrangement uses TRBV11-1 and TRBJ2-7, with TRBD2 identical over 13 bases. V gave up 5 bases and J gave up 3 bases; unmatched junction bases: 4. CDR3 length: 15 amino acids. Germline V CDR1 and CDR2: SGHAT, FQDESV (reference sequence). The CDR3 protein is CASSPGLAGIYEQYF. CDR3 nucleotide sequence: TGTGCCAGCAGCCCGGGACTAGCGGGAATCTACGAGCAGTACTTC.

The chain employs TRBV2 and TRBJ2-1; D perhaps matches TRBD1 (6 bases). This CDR3 has 16 residues. Germline V lookup: CDR1 SNHLY, CDR2 FYNNEI. The germline V and J ends were trimmed by 6 bases and 5 bases, with 20 bases remaining between them. Here the CDR3 DNA reads TGTGCCAGCAGGGGTAGAGTGGGGGCCCTAAACAATGAGCAGTTCTTC. Its translation: CASRGRVGALNNEQFF.

The chain joins TRBV7-9 to TRBJ1-2, with D possibly matching TRBD1 (6 bases). Trimming shortened V by 4 bases and J by 3 bases, and 6 bases separated the two germline ends. CDR1 and CDR2 (germline): SEHNR, FQNEAQ (reference sequence). This CDR3 region has 12 residues. Here the CDR3 DNA reads TGTGCCAGCAGCTCAGGGGACTATGGCTACACCTTC. Amino acid sequence: CASSSGDYGYTF.

This clone was detected only a few times. The CDR3 loop is CASSLPRTRGEKLFF. The CDR3 nucleotides are TGTGCCAGCAGTTTACCGAGGACACGCGGTGAAAAACTGTTTTTT. The chain has TRBV6-1 and TRBJ1-4, with a weak D call TRBD1 (5 bases). V lost 5 bases to trimming and J lost 7 bases, with 17 bases between them. The CDR3 runs 15 residues. CDR1 and CDR2 from the germline V gene are MNHNS and SASEGT.

In the case of this clone: One junction end disagrees with the germline gene, perhaps due to a read error. The rearrangement uses TRBV25-1 and TRBJ2-3; the match to TRBD1 covers 8 bases. Looked up from germline, CDR1 is MGHDK and CDR2 is SYGVNS. The CDR3 spans 12 residues. The CDR3 is CASRQAGTGQNF. The DNA for the CDR3 is TGTGCCAGCAGACAAGCCGGGACAGGACAAAATTTT.

The J gene is TRBJ1-5, the V gene TRBV28, with D unclear. CDR3 length equals 15 residues. Germline CDR1 reads MDHEN; CDR2 reads SYDVKM. Trimming shortened V by 2 bases and J by 3 bases, and 11 bases separated the two germline ends. This CDR3 is CASSLPGSYNQPQHF. Written as DNA, the CDR3 is TGTGCCAGCAGTTTACCTGGCAGTTACAATCAGCCCCAGCATTTT.

V and J are TRBV7-9 and TRBJ2-1, with D possibly matching TRBD1 (6 bases). Trimming took 9 bases from V and 5 from J, leaving 14 bases between them. Germline assignment: CDR1 SEHNR and CDR2 FQNEAQ (reference sequence). This CDR3 spans 13 amino acids. The DNA of the CDR3 is TGTGCCAGTACCCGGGACAACGACAATGAGCAGTTCTTC. Protein product: CASTRDNDNEQFF.

The chain combines TRBV12-5 with TRBJ1-1; the match to TRBD1 covers 12 bases. Germline V CDR1 and CDR2: LGHNT, FRNRAP. The CDR3 has 20 residues. With 0 bases clipped from V and 0 bases from J, the junction kept 11 bases outside the gene matches. The DNA of the CDR3 is TGTGCTAGTGGTTTGGTACATGGCGGGACAGGGGGCGCGGTGAACACTGAAGCTTTCTTT. Encoded protein: CASGLVHGGTGGAVNTEAFF.

This chain connects TRBV10-2 to TRBJ2-3; a possible D gene is TRBD2 (5 bases). The CDR3 length is 13 residues. V was trimmed by 7 bases and J by 3 bases, leaving 11 bases between them. Per the germline V gene, CDR1 is WSHSY and CDR2 is SAAADI. The CDR3 reads CASKTRGTDTQYF. Written as DNA, the CDR3 is TGCGCCAGCAAAACTAGAGGGACAGATACGCAGTATTTT.

This clone was recorded once. The genes are TRBV19 and TRBJ1-1, with 9 bases that match TRBD1. Germline assignment: CDR1 LNHDA and CDR2 SQIVND (reference sequence). The trim removed 5 bases at V and 12 bases at J, leaving 7 bases unmatched. The CDR3 is made up of 12 amino acids. CDR3 in amino acids: CASSPDRGLPFF. For the CDR3, the DNA is TGTGCCAGTAGTCCGGACAGGGGATTACCTTTCTTT. Variable domain in full (rest from reference TRBV19 and TRBJ1-1): DGGITQSPKYLFRKEGQNVTLSCEQNLNHDAMYWYRQDPGQGLRLIYYSQIVNDFQKGDIAEGYSVSREKKESFPLTVTSAQKNPTAFYLCASSPDRGLPFFGQGTRLTVV.

CDR3 coding DNA: TGTGCCAGCAGCTGGACAGTGAACACTGAAGCTTTCTTT. It specifies CASSWTVNTEAFF. The rearrangement links TRBV5-5 to TRBJ1-1; possibly TRBD1 for D (6 bases). There are 13 residues in the CDR3. Germline V gene data show CDR1 as SGHKS and CDR2 as YYEKEE (reference sequence). V shed 3 bases and J shed 0 bases, with 6 bases lying between them.

V and J are TRBV27 and TRBJ1-3, with 7 positions matching TRBD1. Per germline, CDR1 MNHEY and CDR2 SMNVEV (reference sequence). CDR3 length equals 14 residues. V shed 6 bases, J shed 4 bases, and the junction held 6 bases outside the gene matches. The chain's CDR3 is CASRQQGLGNTIYF. CDR3 DNA: TGTGCCAGCAGACAACAGGGGCTAGGAAACACCATATATTTT.

The chain has TRBV4-2 and TRBJ2-1; D possibly corresponds to TRBD2 (6 bases). CDR3 length equals 16 residues. V dropped 2 bases and J dropped 2 bases, with 13 bases sitting between them. The germline V gene has CDR1 LGHNA and CDR2 YNFKEQ. The CDR3 sequence: CASSQKTRITYNEQFF. CDR3 nucleotide sequence: TGTGCCAGCAGCCAAAAGACTAGGATTACCTACAATGAGCAGTTCTTC.

This sequence joins TRBV6-6 and TRBJ1-3, with 7 positions matching TRBD1. Germline CDR1 is MNHNY and CDR2 is SVGAGI (reference sequence). CDR3 length equals 16 residues. V trimming: 2 bases; J trimming: 3 bases; junction bases outside the gene matches: 7. The CDR3 DNA sequence: TGTGCCAGCAGTTACACCGACAGGGTTGGTGGAAACACCATATATTTT. Residues: CASSYTDRVGGNTIYF.

V gene TRBV27 combines with J gene TRBJ1-4, with no clear D. From germline, CDR1 is MNHEY and CDR2 SMNVEV (reference sequence). The CDR3 has 15 residues. V gave up 1 base and J gave up 0 bases, with 6 bases separating them. The CDR3 DNA reads as TGTGCCAGCAGTTTATTAGGAGCAACTAATGAAAAACTGTTTTTT. The encoded protein is CASSLLGATNEKLFF.